The source of this T cell receptor beta chain is a study of cytomegalovirus exposure and HLA in healthy donors. Study-wide results and limits: The study flagged some 170 TCR beta chains as cytomegalovirus-associated.

Amplification used 60 Vbeta primers and 13 Jbeta primers. Clones were read by immunoSEQ multiplex PCR, and TCRdb kept only the in-frame ones, dropping some. The data show more than 95,000 clones, with around 78% seen just once and around 18% held by the top ten. The CDR3 totals 16 residues. J lost 4 bases, V lost 4 bases, and 12 bases had no gene match. Germline loops: CDR1 LNHDA, CDR2 SQIVND (reference sequence). About this clone itself: The target antigen is unknown.

V is TRBV19 and J is TRBJ1-2, with 7 bases matching TRBD1. This clonotype was sampled from a man younger than 35 in good health and CMV-seropositive. Sequencing was done on a sample of PBMCs. DNA for the CDR3: TGTGCCAGTAGTACCCCGGGACAGTCCTCCTTCTATGGCTACACCTTC. Its protein product is CASSTPGQSSFYGYTF.